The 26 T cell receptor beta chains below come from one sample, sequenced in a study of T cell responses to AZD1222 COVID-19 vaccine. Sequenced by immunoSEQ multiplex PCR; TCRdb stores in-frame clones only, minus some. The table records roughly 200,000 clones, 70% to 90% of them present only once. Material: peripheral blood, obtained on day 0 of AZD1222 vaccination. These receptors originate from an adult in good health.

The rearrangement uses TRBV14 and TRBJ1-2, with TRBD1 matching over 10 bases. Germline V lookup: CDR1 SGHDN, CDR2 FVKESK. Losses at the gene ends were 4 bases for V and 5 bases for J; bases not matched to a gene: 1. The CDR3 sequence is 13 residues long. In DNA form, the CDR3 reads TGTGCCAGCAGCCGGGGACAGGGGTATGGCTACACCTTC. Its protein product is CASSRGQGYGYTF.

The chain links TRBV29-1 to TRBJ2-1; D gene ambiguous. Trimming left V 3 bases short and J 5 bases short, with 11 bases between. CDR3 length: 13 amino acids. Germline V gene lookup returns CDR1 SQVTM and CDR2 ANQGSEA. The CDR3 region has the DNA TGCAGCGTTGATCGCTCCCTAGACAATGAGCAGTTCTTC. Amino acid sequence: CSVDRSLDNEQFF.

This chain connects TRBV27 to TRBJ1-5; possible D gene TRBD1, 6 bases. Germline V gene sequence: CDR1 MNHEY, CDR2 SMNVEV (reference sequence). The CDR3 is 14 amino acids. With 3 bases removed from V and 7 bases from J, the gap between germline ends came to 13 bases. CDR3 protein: CASSLRQGYQPQHF. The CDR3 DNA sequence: TGTGCCAGCAGTTTGAGGCAGGGGTACCAGCCCCAGCATTTT.

The CDR3 spells CASSITRGNSPLHF. DNA of the CDR3: TGTGCCAGTAGTATAACCAGGGGGAATTCACCCCTCCACTTT. The J gene is TRBJ1-6, the V gene TRBV19, with 7 nucleotides matching TRBD1. Germline V CDR1 and CDR2: LNHDA, SQIVND (reference sequence). The CDR3 is 14 residues long. V dropped 2 bases and J dropped 7; count of bases not matched to a gene: 2.

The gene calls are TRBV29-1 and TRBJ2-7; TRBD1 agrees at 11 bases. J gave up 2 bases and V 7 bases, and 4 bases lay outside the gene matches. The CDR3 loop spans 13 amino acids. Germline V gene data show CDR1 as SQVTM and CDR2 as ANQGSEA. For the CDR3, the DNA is TGCAGCGCCGTGGGACAGGGGGCCTACGAGCAGTACTTC. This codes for CSAVGQGAYEQYF.

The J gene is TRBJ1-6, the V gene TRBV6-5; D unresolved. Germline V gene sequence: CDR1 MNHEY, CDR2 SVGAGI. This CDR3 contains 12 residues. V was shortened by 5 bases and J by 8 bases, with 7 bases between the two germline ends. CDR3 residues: CASSTPDSPLHF. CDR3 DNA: TGTGCCAGCAGTACCCCGGATTCACCCCTCCACTTT.

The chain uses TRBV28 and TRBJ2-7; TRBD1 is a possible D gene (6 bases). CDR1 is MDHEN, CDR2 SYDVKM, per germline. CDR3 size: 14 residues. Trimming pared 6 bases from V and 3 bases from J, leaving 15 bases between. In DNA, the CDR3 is TGTGCCAGCAGACGGGACAACTTGGGCTACGAGCAGTACTTC. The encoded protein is CASRRDNLGYEQYF.

The DNA of the CDR3 is TGTGCCAGCAGCTTACCCCGACAGGGACACTATGGCTACACCTTC. This translates into CASSLPRQGHYGYTF. The chain links TRBV7-2 to TRBJ1-2; 7 bases are shared with TRBD1. The CDR3 sequence is 15 residues long. Per the germline V gene, CDR1 is SGHTA and CDR2 is FQGNSA. With V trimmed by 2 bases and J by 3 bases, 6 bases remained unmatched.

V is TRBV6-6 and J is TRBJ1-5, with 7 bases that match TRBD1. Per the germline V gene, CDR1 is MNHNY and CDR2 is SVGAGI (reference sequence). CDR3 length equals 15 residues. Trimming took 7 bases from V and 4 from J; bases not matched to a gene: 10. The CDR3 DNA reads TGTGCCAGCAAGAGAACAGGGGAGGATAATCAGCCCCAGCATTTT. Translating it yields CASKRTGEDNQPQHF.

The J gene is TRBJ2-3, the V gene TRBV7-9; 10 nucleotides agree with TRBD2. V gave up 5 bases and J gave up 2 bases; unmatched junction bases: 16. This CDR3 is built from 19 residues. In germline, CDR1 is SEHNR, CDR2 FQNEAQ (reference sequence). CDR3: CASSPAGTSVRMYTDTQYF. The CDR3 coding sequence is TGTGCCAGCAGCCCGGCCGGGACTAGCGTTAGGATGTACACAGATACGCAGTATTTT.

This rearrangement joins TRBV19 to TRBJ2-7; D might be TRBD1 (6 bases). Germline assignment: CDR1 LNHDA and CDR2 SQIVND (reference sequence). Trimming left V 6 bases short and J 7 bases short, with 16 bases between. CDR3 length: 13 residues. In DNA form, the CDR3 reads TGTGCCAGTAGGGACAGACGTCCGGGGGAGCAGTACTTC. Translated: CASRDRRPGEQYF.

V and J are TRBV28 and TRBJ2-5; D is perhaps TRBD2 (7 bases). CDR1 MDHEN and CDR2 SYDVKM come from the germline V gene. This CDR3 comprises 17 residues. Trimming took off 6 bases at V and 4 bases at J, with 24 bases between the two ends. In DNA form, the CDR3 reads TGTGCCAGCAGCCCTGGGGAGGGATGGGACAAGGCAGAGACCCAGTACTTC. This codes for CASSPGEGWDKAETQYF.

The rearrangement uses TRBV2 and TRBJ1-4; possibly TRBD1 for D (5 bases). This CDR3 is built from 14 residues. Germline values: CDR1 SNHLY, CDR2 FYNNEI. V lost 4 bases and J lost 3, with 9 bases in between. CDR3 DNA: TGTGCCAGCAGTGGGGGGGGGTCTAATGAAAAACTGTTTTTT. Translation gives CASSGGGSNEKLFF.

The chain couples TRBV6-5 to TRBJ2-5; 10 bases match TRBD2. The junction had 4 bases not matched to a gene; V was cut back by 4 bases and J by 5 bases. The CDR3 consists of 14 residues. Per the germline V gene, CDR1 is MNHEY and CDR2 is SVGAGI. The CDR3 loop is CASSSPSGGETQYF. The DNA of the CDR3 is TGTGCCAGCAGTTCCCCTAGCGGGGGTGAGACCCAGTACTTC.

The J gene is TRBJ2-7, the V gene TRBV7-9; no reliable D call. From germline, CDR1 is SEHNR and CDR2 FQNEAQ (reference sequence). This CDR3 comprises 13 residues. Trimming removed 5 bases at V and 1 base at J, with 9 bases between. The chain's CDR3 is CASSPRISYEQYF. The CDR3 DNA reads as TGTGCCAGCAGCCCCAGGATTTCCTACGAGCAGTACTTC.

CDR3 sequence: CAISPNAQGGDGYTF. The DNA of the CDR3 is TGTGCCATTAGTCCTAACGCTCAAGGGGGCGACGGCTACACCTTC. The chain uses TRBV10-3 and TRBJ1-2; 7 bases match TRBD1. CDR1 is ENHRY, CDR2 SYGVKD, per germline. The CDR3 loop spans 15 amino acids. Germline trimming cut 9 bases from V and 8 bases from J; bases unmatched to any gene: 18.

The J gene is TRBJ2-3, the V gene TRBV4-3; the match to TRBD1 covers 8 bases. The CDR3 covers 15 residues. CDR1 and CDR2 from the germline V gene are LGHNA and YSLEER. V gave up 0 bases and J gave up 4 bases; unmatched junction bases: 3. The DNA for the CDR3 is TGCGCCAGCAGCCAAGATAGGACAGGGTCAGATACGCAGTATTTT. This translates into CASSQDRTGSDTQYF.

This chain's CDR3 is CASSQLGQKSYEQYF. In DNA, the CDR3 is TGTGCCAGCAGCCAACTGGGACAGAAGAGCTACGAGCAGTACTTC. The chain employs TRBV21-1 and TRBJ2-7; the tabulated D call, TRBD1, remains unverified against the DNA. TRBV21-1 is a pseudogene locus. CDR3 size: 15 residues.

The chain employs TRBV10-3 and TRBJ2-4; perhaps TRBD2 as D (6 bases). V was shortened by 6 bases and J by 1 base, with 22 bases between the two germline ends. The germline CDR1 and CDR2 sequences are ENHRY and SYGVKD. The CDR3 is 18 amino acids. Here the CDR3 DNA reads TGTGCCATCAGGAGAACCCGGGACTTGAGTGGGGCCAAAAACATTCAGTACTTC. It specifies CAIRRTRDLSGAKNIQYF.

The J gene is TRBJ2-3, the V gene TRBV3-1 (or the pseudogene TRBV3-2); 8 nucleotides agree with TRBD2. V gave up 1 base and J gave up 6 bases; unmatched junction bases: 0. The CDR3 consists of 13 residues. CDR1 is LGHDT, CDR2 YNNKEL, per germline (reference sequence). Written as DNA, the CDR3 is TGTGCCAGCAGCCAAGCTAGCGGGGATACGCAGTATTTT. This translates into CASSQASGDTQYF.

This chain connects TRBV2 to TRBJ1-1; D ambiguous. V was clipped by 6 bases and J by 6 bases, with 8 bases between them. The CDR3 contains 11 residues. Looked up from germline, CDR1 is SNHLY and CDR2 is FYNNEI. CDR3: CASREGAEAFF. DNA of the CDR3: TGTGCCAGCAGGGAGGGCGCTGAAGCTTTCTTT.

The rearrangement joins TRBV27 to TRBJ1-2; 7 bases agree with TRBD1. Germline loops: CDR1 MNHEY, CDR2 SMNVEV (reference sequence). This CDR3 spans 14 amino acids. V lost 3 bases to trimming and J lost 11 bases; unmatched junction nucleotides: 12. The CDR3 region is CASSFTQGGRGYTF. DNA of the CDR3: TGTGCCAGCAGTTTTACTCAGGGGGGGCGTGGTTACACCTTC.

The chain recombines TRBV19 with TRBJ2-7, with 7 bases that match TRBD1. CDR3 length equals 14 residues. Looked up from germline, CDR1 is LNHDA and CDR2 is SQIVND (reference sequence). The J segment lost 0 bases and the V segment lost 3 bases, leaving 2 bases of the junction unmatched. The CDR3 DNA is TGTGCCAGTAGTATGGGGGACAGCTCCTACGAGCAGTACTTC. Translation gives CASSMGDSSYEQYF.

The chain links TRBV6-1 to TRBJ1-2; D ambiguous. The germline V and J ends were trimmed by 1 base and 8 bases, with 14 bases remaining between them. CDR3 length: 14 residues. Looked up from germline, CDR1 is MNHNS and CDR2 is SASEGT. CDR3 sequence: CASSEGGSESGYTF. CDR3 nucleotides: TGTGCCAGCAGTGAAGGGGGTAGTGAGAGCGGCTACACCTTC.

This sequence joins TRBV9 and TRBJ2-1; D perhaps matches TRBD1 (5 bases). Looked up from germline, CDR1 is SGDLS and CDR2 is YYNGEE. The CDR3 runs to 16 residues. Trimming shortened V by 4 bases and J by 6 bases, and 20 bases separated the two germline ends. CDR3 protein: CASSPSSGAQGNEQFF. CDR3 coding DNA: TGTGCCAGCAGCCCCTCATCGGGCGCTCAGGGCAATGAGCAGTTCTTC.

The CDR3 region has the DNA TGTGCCAGCAGTTTAGGGGCCCAGGACGAGCAGTACTTC. This codes for CASSLGAQDEQYF. The chain is built from TRBV27 and TRBJ2-7, with TRBD1 as a possible D gene (5 bases). Trimming stripped 2 bases from V and 5 bases from J, with 10 bases between. Germline V gene sequence: CDR1 MNHEY, CDR2 SMNVEV (reference sequence). CDR3 length: 13 amino acids.